This TCR beta chain appears in the sequencing data of a study of T-cell memory formation after mild COVID-19. Across the study: TCR clusters mostly belonged to single donors.

Germline assignment: CDR1 ENHRY and CDR2 SYGVKD. The CDR3 is made up of 16 amino acids. With 6 bases clipped from V and 6 bases from J, the junction kept 12 bases outside the gene matches. This clonotype came up a few times. Its antigen is as yet unknown. TCRdb reanalysed the 5' RACE reads using MiXCR and keeps one entry per CDR3 protein. The data contain around 300,000 distinct CDR3 sequences, around 15% of them singletons. General observations from the study: Unconfirmed was the SARS-CoV-2 specificity of second-wave clones that peaked on day 37. CD4+ clones that contracted lay mainly in CM and EM; CD8+ ones lay in EMRA.

The chain joins TRBV10-3 to TRBJ1-4; 8 positions agree with TRBD1. The sequence came from a man aged 18 to 30 who had mild COVID-19 (a few samples of this study predate the infection). Cell type and time point are not known. Sequenced sample: PBMCs or a T cell subset sorted from them (not recorded which). The CDR3 DNA is TGTGCCATCAGCGATACCGGACAGGGCGGTTATGAAAAACTGTTTTTT. This gives the protein CAISDTGQGGYEKLFF.